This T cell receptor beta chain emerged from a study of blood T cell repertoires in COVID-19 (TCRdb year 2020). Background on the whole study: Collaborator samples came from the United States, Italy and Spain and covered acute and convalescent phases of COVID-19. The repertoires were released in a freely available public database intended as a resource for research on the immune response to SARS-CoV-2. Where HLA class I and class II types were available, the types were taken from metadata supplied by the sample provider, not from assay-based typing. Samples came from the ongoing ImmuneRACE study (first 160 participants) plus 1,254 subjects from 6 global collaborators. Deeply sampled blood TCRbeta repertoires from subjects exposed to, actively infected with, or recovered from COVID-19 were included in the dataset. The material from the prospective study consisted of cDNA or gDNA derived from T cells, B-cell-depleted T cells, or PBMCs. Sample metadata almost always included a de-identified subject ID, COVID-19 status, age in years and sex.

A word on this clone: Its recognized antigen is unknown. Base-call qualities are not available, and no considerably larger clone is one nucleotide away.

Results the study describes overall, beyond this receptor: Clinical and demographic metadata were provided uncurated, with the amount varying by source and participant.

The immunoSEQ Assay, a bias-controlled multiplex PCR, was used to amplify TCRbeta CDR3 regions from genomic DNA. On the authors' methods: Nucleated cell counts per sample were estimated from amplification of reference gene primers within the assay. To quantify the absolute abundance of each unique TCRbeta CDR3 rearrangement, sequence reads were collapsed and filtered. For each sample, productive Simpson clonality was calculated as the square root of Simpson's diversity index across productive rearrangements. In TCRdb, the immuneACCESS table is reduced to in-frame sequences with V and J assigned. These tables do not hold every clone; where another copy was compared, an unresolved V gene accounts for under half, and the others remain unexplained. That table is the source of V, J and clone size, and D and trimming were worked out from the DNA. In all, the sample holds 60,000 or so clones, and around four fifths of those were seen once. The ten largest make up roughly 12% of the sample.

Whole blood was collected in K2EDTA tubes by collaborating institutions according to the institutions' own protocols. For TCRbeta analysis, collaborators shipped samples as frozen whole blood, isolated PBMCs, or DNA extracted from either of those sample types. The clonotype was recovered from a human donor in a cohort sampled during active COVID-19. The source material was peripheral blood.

The CDR3 reads as follows: CASSPPLSGAGSEQYF. The DNA sequence reads TGCGCCAGCAGCCCCCCCCTTAGCGGGGCCGGGAGCGAGCAGTACTTC. In this chain, TRBV5-1 is recombined with TRBJ2-7; 8 bases in the middle match TRBD2. CDR1 and CDR2 (SGHRS, YFSETQ) derive from the germline V gene. The CDR3, from cysteine to phenylalanine, totals 16 residues. Only the CDR3 DNA is retained, 48 bases long and in frame from the first base. V lost 4 bases and J lost 6 bases, and the count of bases not matched to a germline gene is 15.